This entry is about one T cell receptor (beta chain). This clonotype came up many times. Its antigen is currently not known. No much larger clone exists at a distance of one base, and base qualities are not known. A distance of 7 bases separates the germline ends of V and J, which lose 4 bases and 3 bases respectively. In the germline V gene (reference sequence), CDR1 corresponds to SEHNR and CDR2 to FQNEAQ. Its CDR3 holds 12 amino acids, cysteine through phenylalanine. Left in the record is the CDR3 DNA by itself, 36 bases read in frame from the first base. These reads were obtained on an Illumina HiSeq 1500. In-frame beta chains were kept once TCRdb had trimmed the public reads at Q25 with fastp and called clones with MiXCR. Each CDR3 protein appears once, grouped with its most common genes and DNA. A total of roughly 46,000 distinct CDR3 sequences appear in this sample, 20% to 25% of them only once. Together, the top ten hold approximately 18% of the sample.

The data belong to a study of T cell repertoires in cytomegalovirus infection (dated 2019 in TCRdb). Turning to the overall study: The HLA type of each donor mattered for the analysis, because public TCR beta signatures pointed to carriage of CMV infection along with the matching HLA type. The investigation overall reported the following: The ex vivo response was dominated by HLA-C-restricted CMV-specific TCR beta clonotypes, and the single most frequent clonotype in two of eight donors was supplied by these HLA-C-restricted clonotypes. In both this cohort and an independent cohort of 352 donors, the cumulative frequency of public TCR beta family members distinguished carriers of CMV infection plus the relevant HLA type.

The receptor was derived from a human donor in good health (CMV status not recorded). Some clones in this sample may be carry-over from other donors' samples. The chain joins TRBV7-9 to TRBJ2-7; the D gene cannot be resolved reliably. Sequenced material: PBMCs, sequenced either directly or after in vitro stimulation (not recorded which). The nucleotides read TGTGCCAGCAGCTCGGACCTCTACGAGCAGTACTTC. Translated, it reads CASSSDLYEQYF.